This passage covers 22 T cell receptor beta chains from one sample sequenced in a study of blood T cell repertoires in COVID-19. The repertoire was sequenced with immunoSEQ multiplex PCR; TCRdb's copy has only in-frame clones and lacks some. The data contain approximately 200,000 clones, 70% to 90% of them seen just once; the ten biggest clones take up about a tenth. The sequenced material came from PBMCs or T cells enriched from blood (not recorded which). These receptors all stem from a man aged 30 to 39 who had recovered from COVID-19.

The genes are TRBV2 and TRBJ1-6; TRBD1 aligns across 8 bases. The CDR3 covers 19 residues. The trim removed 6 bases at V and 0 bases at J, leaving 13 bases unmatched. The germline V gene encodes CDR1 SNHLY and CDR2 FYNNEI. CDR3 nucleotide sequence: TGTGCCAGCAGCCCTGCGTGGGACAGGAGGCTCTCCTATAATTCACCCCTCCACTTT. It yields the protein CASSPAWDRRLSYNSPLHF.

This chain links TRBV5-1 with TRBJ2-2; D ambiguous. Trimming pared 4 bases from V and 6 bases from J, leaving 16 bases between. The CDR3 spans 15 residues. Germline V gives CDR1 SGHRS, CDR2 YFSETQ. For the CDR3, the DNA is TGCGCCAGCAGCCCTCAAGGCCGGGTCGCCGGGGAGCTGTTTTTT. Translating gives CASSPQGRVAGELFF.

J is TRBJ1-1 and V is TRBV29-1; a possible D gene is TRBD1 (5 bases). V was clipped by 5 bases and J by 0 bases, with 13 bases between them. Germline values: CDR1 SQVTM, CDR2 ANQGSEA. The CDR3 loop spans 14 amino acids. As DNA, the CDR3 is TGCAGCGTTAGAACAGGAAGGGTGAACACTGAAGCTTTCTTT. This sequence encodes CSVRTGRVNTEAFF.

The chain carries TRBV7-9 and TRBJ1-2; possible D gene TRBD1, 5 bases. The CDR3 has 14 residues. Deletions cut 0 bases from V and 7 bases from J, with 12 bases between. Germline assignment: CDR1 SEHNR and CDR2 FQNEAQ (reference sequence). The CDR3 nucleotides are TGTGCCAGCAGCTTAGCGGGGCGGCCAGGTGGCTACACCTTC. Encoded protein: CASSLAGRPGGYTF.

The chain joins TRBV14 to TRBJ1-2; D gene uncertain. Germline V CDR1 and CDR2: SGHDN, FVKESK. This CDR3 is built from 15 residues. V dropped 4 bases and J dropped 4 bases, with 16 bases sitting between them. The CDR3 here is CASSRLRGWAYGYTF. CDR3 in DNA: TGTGCCAGCAGCCGCCTTAGAGGGTGGGCCTATGGCTACACCTTC.

CDR3 sequence (DNA): TGTGCCAGCAGTTTTAACGACAGGGCATATTTT. This gives the protein CASSFNDRAYF. The chain carries TRBV12-3 or TRBV12-4 and TRBJ1-3, with 7 bases matching TRBD1. The CDR3 consists of 11 residues. The V segment lost 3 bases and the J segment 15 bases; nucleotides outside the gene matches: 5.

V gene TRBV5-6 combines with J gene TRBJ2-1, with D possibly TRBD1 on 5 matching bases. The germline CDR1 and CDR2 sequences are SGHDT and YYEEEE. Deletions cut 6 bases from V and 8 bases from J, with 24 bases between. The CDR3 sequence is 16 residues long. This chain's CDR3 is CASTVGLSRGTYEQFF. In DNA, the CDR3 is TGTGCCAGCACCGTGGGGCTCTCAAGGGGAACGTATGAGCAGTTCTTC.

The genes are TRBV4-3 and TRBJ1-5; the D gene is possibly TRBD1 (5 bases). This CDR3 spans 13 amino acids. The germline V gene has CDR1 LGHNA and CDR2 YSLEER. V was cut by 2 bases and J by 10 bases, with 12 bases left in between. The CDR3 region is CASSQTTVSPQHF. CDR3 DNA: TGCGCCAGCAGCCAAACGACAGTAAGCCCCCAGCATTTT.

The CDR3 DNA reads as TGTGCCAGCAGCCCAGACAGGGGGCGGGAAGCTTTCTTT. Amino acid sequence: CASSPDRGREAFF. The chain links TRBV7-2 to TRBJ1-1, with 10 bases identical to TRBD1. This CDR3 has 13 amino acids. The V segment lost 5 bases and the J segment 8 bases; nucleotides outside the gene matches: 5. CDR1 is SGHTA, CDR2 FQGNSA, per germline. The full variable domain, with the rest looked up from reference TRBV7-2 and TRBJ1-1, is GAGVSQSPSNKVTEKGKDVELRCDPISGHTALYWYRQSLGQGLEFLIYFQGNSAPDKSGLPSDRFSAERTGGSVSTLTIQRTQQEDSAVYLCASSPDRGREAFFGQGTRLTVV.

This clone was seen only once. The chain employs TRBV6-5 and TRBJ1-2; 7 bases are a match to TRBD1. V was pared by 4 bases and J by 4 bases, with 6 bases of the junction left unmatched. This CDR3 has 14 amino acids. Germline V CDR1 and CDR2: MNHEY, SVGAGI. In nucleotides, the CDR3 is TGTGCCAGCAGTTCAACAGGGGAAGGCTATGGCTACACCTTC. Its translation: CASSSTGEGYGYTF.

The rearrangement joins TRBV12-3 or TRBV12-4 to TRBJ1-4, with 7 bases fitting TRBD1. The CDR3 consists of 12 residues. V gave up 7 bases and J gave up 12 bases; unmatched junction bases: 8. CDR3 loop: CASTLIGQELFF. CDR3 coding DNA: TGTGCCAGCACCTTGATCGGACAGGAACTGTTTTTT.

The chain recombines TRBV3-1 (or the pseudogene TRBV3-2) with TRBJ1-2, with 10 bases fitting TRBD1. The CDR3 spans 15 residues. The trim removed 3 bases at V and 3 bases at J, leaving 4 bases unmatched. Germline V gene lookup returns CDR1 LGHDT and CDR2 YNNKEL (reference sequence). The CDR3 DNA follows: TGTGCCAGCAGCCAGGGGACAGGGGTTTACTATGGCTACACCTTC. Translating it yields CASSQGTGVYYGYTF.

Only one count was recorded for this clone. The V gene is TRBV3-1 (or the pseudogene TRBV3-2), the J gene TRBJ2-5; TRBD2 matches 11 bases. V was pared by 4 bases and J by 1 base, with 5 bases of the junction left unmatched. The CDR3 runs 16 residues. The V gene's germline CDR1 is LGHDT and CDR2 YNNKEL (reference sequence). Written as DNA, the CDR3 is TGTGCCAGCAGCCCACTAGCGGGGGCCACCCAAGAGACCCAGTACTTC. Translation gives CASSPLAGATQETQYF.

The chain joins TRBV5-5 to TRBJ2-1; TRBD2 aligns across 7 bases. V shed 8 bases and J 6 bases; nucleotides not matched to a gene: 11. The CDR3 sequence is 14 residues long. The germline V gene has CDR1 SGHKS and CDR2 YYEKEE (reference sequence). Here the CDR3 DNA reads TGTGCCAGTTCGTCGGTAGCGGGTTCCAATGAGCAGTTCTTC. Translated: CASSSVAGSNEQFF. Based on the CDR3 plus reference TRBV5-5 and TRBJ2-1, the full variable domain is DAGVTQSPTHLIKTRGQQVTLRCSPISGHKSVSWYQQVLGQGPQFIFQYYEKEERGRGNFPDRFSARQFPNYSSELNVNALLLGDSALYLCASSSVAGSNEQFFGPGTRLTVL.

The chain has TRBV9 and TRBJ1-1, with unresolved D. Trimming left V 6 bases short and J 4 bases short, with 7 bases between. Germline CDR1 reads SGDLS; CDR2 reads YYNGEE. The CDR3 sequence is 11 residues long. CDR3 DNA sequence: TGTGCCAGCAAAGGAGGCACTGAAGCTTTCTTT. Its protein product is CASKGGTEAFF.

This chain uses TRBV28 with TRBJ1-2, with D possibly matching TRBD1 (5 bases). There are 14 residues in the CDR3. Trimming stripped 4 bases from V and 8 bases from J, with 17 bases between. Per germline, CDR1 MDHEN and CDR2 SYDVKM. CDR3 region: CASSSGRGSGGYTF. The CDR3 DNA is TGTGCCAGCAGTTCCGGGAGGGGTTCTGGCGGCTACACCTTC.

The chain carries TRBV5-1 and TRBJ1-5; 7 bases line up with TRBD1. The CDR3 totals 14 residues. With 3 bases clipped from V and 3 bases from J, the junction kept 3 bases outside the gene matches. The germline V gene encodes CDR1 SGHRS and CDR2 YFSETQ. The CDR3: CASSSGQSNQPQHF. CDR3 nucleotide sequence: TGCGCCAGCAGCTCGGGACAGTCCAATCAGCCCCAGCATTTT.

This clone was counted once. CDR3 coding DNA: TGTGCGACAGGTGCGGGTGCTATGGATACGCAGTATTTT. This gives the protein CATGAGAMDTQYF. The gene calls are TRBV12-3 or TRBV12-4 and TRBJ2-3; tentative D call: TRBD1 (6 bases). The CDR3 runs 13 residues.

Turning to this clone: Other nucleotide sequences from this sample produce the same CDR3. V and J are TRBV18 and TRBJ2-7, with a possible D match to TRBD1 (5 bases). The CDR3 consists of 12 residues. Germline V gene sequence: CDR1 KGHSH, CDR2 LQKENI. V shed 3 bases and J shed 4 bases, with 7 bases lying between them. DNA of the CDR3: TGTGCCAGCTCACCTGCAGGGTACGAGCAGTACTTC. The encoded protein is CASSPAGYEQYF.

V usage is TRBV9 and J usage is TRBJ1-6, with D hard to call. The CDR3 loop spans 15 amino acids. Germline CDR1 and CDR2: SGDLS and YYNGEE. V was clipped by 6 bases and J by 1 base, with 11 bases between them. The CDR3 DNA sequence: TGTGCCAGCACTCCGGGAGGGTCCTATAATTCACCCCTCCACTTT. Amino acid sequence: CASTPGGSYNSPLHF.

This chain uses TRBV5-1 with TRBJ1-2; no clear D gene. CDR1 and CDR2 (germline): SGHRS, YFSETQ. CDR3 length: 12 residues. V was cut by 4 bases and J by 10 bases, with 14 bases left in between. As DNA, the CDR3 is TGCGCCAGCAGCCCTGGGCTCCCCCCCTACACCTTC. Its translation: CASSPGLPPYTF.

The chain is built from TRBV11-2 and TRBJ1-3; D remains ambiguous. V lost 5 bases and J lost 0, with 11 bases in between. Germline assignment: CDR1 SGHAT and CDR2 FQNNGV. The CDR3 totals 15 residues. This CDR3 reads CASSLSGNSGNTIYF. CDR3 nucleotide sequence: TGTGCCAGCAGCCTTAGCGGCAACTCTGGAAACACCATATATTTT.